These 17 T cell receptor beta chains originate from one sample sequenced in a study of blood T cell repertoires in COVID-19. Measured with immunoSEQ multiplex PCR; TCRdb has only the in-frame clones, and not every one. The sample has approximately 290,000 clones; approximately 90% are singletons. Source material: PBMCs or T cells enriched from blood (not recorded which). These receptors all come from a woman in her thirties who had recovered from COVID-19.

CDR3 nucleotides: TGTGCCAGTTTCGGACAGACCTACGAAGAAGTCCGCTATGGCTACACCTTC. Protein: CASFGQTYEEVRYGYTF. The chain employs TRBV19 and TRBJ1-2; possible D gene TRBD1, 6 bases. The CDR3 loop spans 17 amino acids. CDR1 and CDR2 from the germline V gene are LNHDA and SQIVND (reference sequence). V shed 8 bases and J shed 4 bases, with 26 bases lying between them. The whole variable domain, remainder taken from reference TRBV19 and TRBJ1-2, is DGGITQSPKYLFRKEGQNVTLSCEQNLNHDAMYWYRQDPGQGLRLIYYSQIVNDFQKGDIAEGYSVSREKKESFPLTVTSAQKNPTAFYLCASFGQTYEEVRYGYTFGSGTRLTVV.

This clone was seen a handful of times. The chain couples TRBV6-5 to TRBJ2-3; 12 bases line up with TRBD2. Germline CDR1 is MNHEY and CDR2 is SVGAGI. J lost 1 base, V lost 6 bases, and 2 bases had no gene match. CDR3 length equals 15 residues. CDR3 protein: CASSRTSGGTDTQYF. CDR3 in DNA: TGTGCCAGCAGCAGGACTAGCGGGGGCACAGATACGCAGTATTTT.

J is TRBJ2-3 and V is TRBV19; 12 nucleotides match TRBD2. V gave up 5 bases and J gave up 3 bases; unmatched junction bases: 6. CDR3 size: 16 residues. Germline V gene sequence: CDR1 LNHDA, CDR2 SQIVND (reference sequence). CDR3 in amino acids: CASSARLAGETDTQYF. CDR3 coding DNA: TGTGCCAGTAGTGCGCGACTAGCGGGAGAGACAGATACGCAGTATTTT.

J is TRBJ2-1 and V is TRBV28; 13 nucleotides line up with TRBD2. The CDR3 runs 16 residues. The junction had 4 bases not matched to a gene; V was cut back by 6 bases and J by 2 bases. CDR1 is MDHEN and CDR2 is SYDVKM in the germline V gene. For the CDR3, the DNA is TGTGCCAGCAGCCACGGGACTAGCGGGACCTACAATGAGCAGTTCTTC. Translated, it gives CASSHGTSGTYNEQFF.

This sequence joins TRBV4-3 and TRBJ2-3; 9 positions match TRBD1. Germline CDR1 LGHNA, CDR2 YSLEER. J gave up 6 bases and V 4 bases, and 8 bases lay outside the gene matches. This CDR3 is 15 amino acids long. The chain's CDR3 is CASSRGTGTWDTQYF. CDR3 bases: TGCGCCAGCAGCCGAGGGACAGGGACCTGGGATACGCAGTATTTT.

This chain links TRBV7-2 with TRBJ2-5; 8 bases line up with TRBD2. The length of the CDR3 is 14 residues. Germline trimming cut 4 bases from V and 7 bases from J; bases unmatched to any gene: 8. Per germline, CDR1 SGHTA and CDR2 FQGNSA. CDR3 bases: TGTGCCAGCAGCTCGGGACTAGATATTGTGACCCAGTACTTC. Translation gives CASSSGLDIVTQYF.

This sequence joins TRBV28 and TRBJ2-3; D call uncertain. The CDR3 is 13 residues long. Germline V lookup: CDR1 MDHEN, CDR2 SYDVKM. Between the trimmed V and J ends, which lost 7 bases and 4 bases, there was a span of 12 bases. The CDR3 DNA is TGTGCCAGCACCCCGGTGGGCTCAGATACGCAGTATTTT. This codes for CASTPVGSDTQYF.

The V call is TRBV3-1 (or the pseudogene TRBV3-2), the J call TRBJ2-3; weak D call: TRBD2 (6 bases). CDR1 and CDR2 from the germline V gene are LGHDT and YNNKEL (reference sequence). V was clipped by 1 base and J by 5 bases, with 25 bases between them. The CDR3 has 19 residues. The CDR3 bases are TGTGCCAGCAGCCAAGTAGGGGTTAGGCGGGAACGTCCTAGAGATACGCAGTATTTT. Translating gives CASSQVGVRRERPRDTQYF.

The sample holds a few counts of this clone. The CDR3 loop is CASSDRLKGVTTNEKLFF. The CDR3 DNA reads as TGTGCCAGCAGTGACCGATTGAAGGGGGTCACTACTAATGAAAAACTGTTTTTT. The chain links TRBV25-1 to TRBJ1-4; weak D call: TRBD1 (6 bases). Germline V gives CDR1 MGHDK, CDR2 SYGVNS. V lost 3 bases and J 2 bases, leaving 19 bases between the germline ends. The CDR3 is 18 amino acids.

The chain carries TRBV5-4 and TRBJ1-1; 12 nucleotides align to TRBD1. The V gene's germline CDR1 is SGHNT and CDR2 YYREEE (reference sequence). The V and J ends lost 4 bases and 3 bases, in that order; junction bases with no gene match: 10. This CDR3 has 17 amino acids. CDR3 residues: CASSAGTGGQGDTEAFF. The CDR3 bases are TGTGCCAGCAGCGCAGGGACAGGGGGCCAAGGGGACACTGAAGCTTTCTTT.

This rearrangement joins TRBV21-1 to TRBJ1-2; TRBD1 is the table's D call and was not checked against the DNA. TRBV21-1 is reported as a pseudogene. The CDR3 runs to 15 residues. The DNA of the CDR3 is TGTGCCAGCAGCAAAGGACAGCCGATTAACTATGGCTACACCTTC. Its protein is CASSKGQPINYGYTF.

The chain links TRBV6-5 to TRBJ2-1; 8 bases fit TRBD2. Germline loops: CDR1 MNHEY, CDR2 SVGAGI. V shed 9 bases and J 0 bases; nucleotides not matched to a gene: 4. The CDR3 runs to 14 residues. The CDR3 loop is CARPTSGSYNEQFF. The CDR3, as DNA: TGTGCCAGGCCAACTAGCGGCTCCTACAATGAGCAGTTCTTC.

V usage is TRBV29-1 and J usage is TRBJ2-2, with D perhaps TRBD2 (5 bases). Trimming took off 8 bases at V and 0 bases at J, with 28 bases between the two ends. The CDR3 is made up of 19 amino acids. CDR1 is SQVTM and CDR2 is ANQGSEA in the germline V gene. CDR3 amino acids: CSSTGKETEKNANTGELFF. The CDR3 region has the DNA TGCAGCTCAACCGGGAAGGAGACTGAGAAGAACGCGAACACCGGGGAGCTGTTTTTT.

The chain uses TRBV28 and TRBJ1-2; 9 bases fit TRBD1. Germline-derived CDR1 and CDR2 are MDHEN and SYDVKM. The CDR3 totals 14 residues. J gave up 6 bases and V 1 base, and 3 bases lay outside the gene matches. CDR3 in DNA: TGTGCCAGCAGTTTATTGGACAGGGGAGATGGCTACACCTTC. This gives the protein CASSLLDRGDGYTF.

The chain uses TRBV5-4 and TRBJ2-1; 7 bases fit TRBD1. V shed 0 bases, J shed 7 bases, and the junction held 7 bases outside the gene matches. Germline lookup yields CDR1 SGHNT and CDR2 YYREEE (reference sequence). This CDR3 comprises 15 residues. The CDR3 DNA sequence: TGTGCCAGCAGCTTGGTCGACAGGGATGGGAATGAGCAGTTCTTC. Translated, it gives CASSLVDRDGNEQFF.

The rearrangement uses TRBV27 and TRBJ2-2; perhaps TRBD1 as D (6 bases). The CDR3 has 15 residues. Germline V gene data show CDR1 as MNHEY and CDR2 as SMNVEV (reference sequence). The ends were cut back, 3 bases at V and 5 bases at J, with 13 bases in the middle. Here the CDR3 DNA reads TGTGCCAGCAGTTTCTCGAGGGGGTGGACCGGGGAGCTGTTTTTT. Translated: CASSFSRGWTGELFF.

V is TRBV18 and J is TRBJ2-7, with a possible D match to TRBD2 (6 bases). This CDR3 comprises 17 residues. Germline assignment: CDR1 KGHSH and CDR2 LQKENI. The V and J ends lost 2 bases and 2 bases respectively, with 19 bases between them. DNA for the CDR3: TGTGCCAGCTCACCATCGGGTCACGGGAGTCTGACCTACGAGCAGTACTTC. Encoded protein: CASSPSGHGSLTYEQYF.